Listed below are T cell receptor beta chains from one sample, sequenced in a study of T cell clusters in autoimmune cytopenias. After re-calling the multiplex PCR reads, TCRdb lists one entry per CDR3 protein, DNA absent. The specimen's table records roughly 10,000 distinct CDR3 sequences. These same records also appear under a second study, on T cell repertoires in aging, cancer and after chemotherapy.

The sequencing input was peripheral blood. The receptors derive from a human donor in good health. The CDR3 runs from the conserved cysteine through the conserved F or W. The order of the fields is clone size, V gene, J gene, CDR3 protein. Clone size is not always given. Where it is, it says once, few, many or a class for expanded clones.

size: NA; V: TRBV18; J: TRBJ2-7; CDR3: CASSPPNLGETQYF
size: NA; V: TRBV6-5; J: TRBJ2-7; CDR3: CASSLAGTSYEQYF
size: NA; V: TRBV27; J: TRBJ2-1; CDR3: CASSSLARHEQFF
size: NA; V: TRBV5-4; J: TRBJ2-3; CDR3: CASSFRTSGGADTQYF
size: NA; V: TRBV5-1; J: TRBJ2-2; CDR3: CASSTASGGLYAVLTGELFF
size: NA; V: TRBV24-1; J: TRBJ2-1; CDR3: CATSDLKRLEGQGTYNEQFF
size: NA; V: TRBV5-6; J: TRBJ2-7; CDR3: CASSRLDSTYEQYF
size: NA; V: TRBV12-3/TRBV12-4; J: TRBJ1-4; CDR3: CASSITGQTNEKLFF
size: NA; V: TRBV30; J: TRBJ2-2; CDR3: CAWRTGLAGESGELFF
size: NA; V: TRBV18; J: TRBJ1-6; CDR3: CASSPQGQRTNSPLHF
size: NA; V: TRBV6-1; J: TRBJ2-3; CDR3: CASSEWVDTQYF
size: NA; V: TRBV27; J: TRBJ2-1; CDR3: CASSLYGTGTNEQFF
size: NA; V: TRBV29-1; J: TRBJ1-2; CDR3: CSVEDRWTGDAYGYTF
size: NA; V: TRBV29-1; J: TRBJ1-5; CDR3: CSVTDRVDQPQHF
size: NA; V: TRBV19; J: TRBJ1-2; CDR3: CASSIKTGMAYGYTF
size: NA; V: TRBV13; J: TRBJ2-7; CDR3: CASSPPAPADRYEQYF
size: NA; V: TRBV27; J: TRBJ1-1; CDR3: CASSLSVGGTGTEAFF
size: NA; V: TRBV29-1; J: TRBJ2-7; CDR3: CSVTVRGSVNYEQYF
size: NA; V: TRBV7-9; J: TRBJ1-4; CDR3: CASGDQGALAEKLFF
size: NA; V: TRBV30; J: TRBJ1-1; CDR3: CAWSVRMQVSTEAFF
size: NA; V: TRBV18; J: TRBJ2-1; CDR3: CASSPAGGGEQFF
size: NA; V: TRBV24-1; J: TRBJ2-5; CDR3: CATSGQVDGGLKETQYF
size: NA; V: TRBV12-3/TRBV12-4; J: TRBJ2-3; CDR3: CASSLGLAGGTDTQYF
size: NA; V: TRBV12-3/TRBV12-4; J: TRBJ1-5; CDR3: CASSAGDHGNQPQHF
size: NA; V: TRBV19; J: TRBJ1-4; CDR3: CASSPRDRDEKLFF
size: NA; V: TRBV20-1; J: TRBJ2-1; CDR3: CSAVRDSFNEQFF
size: NA; V: TRBV6-5; J: TRBJ2-1; CDR3: CASSFLTAYNEQFF
size: NA; V: TRBV18; J: TRBJ2-1; CDR3: CASSPDRGYNEQFF
size: medium-sized; V: TRBV30; J: TRBJ2-3; CDR3: CAWSGTRKGTDTQYF
size: NA; V: TRBV27; J: TRBJ2-3; CDR3: CASSLSNRRTQYF